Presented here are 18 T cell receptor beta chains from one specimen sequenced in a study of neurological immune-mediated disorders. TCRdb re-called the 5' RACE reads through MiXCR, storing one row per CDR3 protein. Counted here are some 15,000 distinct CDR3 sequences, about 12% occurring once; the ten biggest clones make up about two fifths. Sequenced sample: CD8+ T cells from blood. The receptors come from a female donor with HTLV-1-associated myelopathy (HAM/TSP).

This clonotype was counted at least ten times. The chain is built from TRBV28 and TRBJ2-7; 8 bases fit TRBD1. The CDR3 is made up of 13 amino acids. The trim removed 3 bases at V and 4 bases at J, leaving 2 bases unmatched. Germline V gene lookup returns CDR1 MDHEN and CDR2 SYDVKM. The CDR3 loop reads CASSFDRGYEQYF. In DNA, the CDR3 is TGTGCCAGCAGTTTTGACAGGGGTTACGAGCAGTACTTC.

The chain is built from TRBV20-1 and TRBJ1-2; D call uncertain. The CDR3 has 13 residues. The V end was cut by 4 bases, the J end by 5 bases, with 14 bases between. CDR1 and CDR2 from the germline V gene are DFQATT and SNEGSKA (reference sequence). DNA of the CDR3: TGCAGTGCTACTGACATTAGGTATTATGGCTACACCTTC. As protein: CSATDIRYYGYTF.

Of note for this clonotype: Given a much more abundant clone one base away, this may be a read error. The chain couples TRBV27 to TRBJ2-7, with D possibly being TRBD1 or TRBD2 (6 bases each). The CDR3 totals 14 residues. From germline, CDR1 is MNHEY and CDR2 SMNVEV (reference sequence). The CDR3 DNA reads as TGTGCCAGCAGTTTATCCGTCGGGGGCTACGAGAAGTACTTC. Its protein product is CASSLSVGGYEKYF.

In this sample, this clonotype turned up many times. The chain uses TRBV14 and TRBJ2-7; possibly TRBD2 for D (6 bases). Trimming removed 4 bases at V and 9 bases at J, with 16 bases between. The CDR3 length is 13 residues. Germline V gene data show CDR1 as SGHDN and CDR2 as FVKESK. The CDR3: CASSPAGIRLQYF. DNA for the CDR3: TGTGCCAGCAGCCCGGCGGGAATACGTTTGCAGTACTTC.

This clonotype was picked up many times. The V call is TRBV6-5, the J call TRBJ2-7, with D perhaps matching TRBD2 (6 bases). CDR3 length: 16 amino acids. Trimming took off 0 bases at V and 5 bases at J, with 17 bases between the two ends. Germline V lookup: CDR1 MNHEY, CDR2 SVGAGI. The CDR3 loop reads CASSYSKEGTRNEQYF. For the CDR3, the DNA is TGTGCCAGCAGTTACTCTAAGGAGGGAACAAGGAACGAGCAGTACTTC.

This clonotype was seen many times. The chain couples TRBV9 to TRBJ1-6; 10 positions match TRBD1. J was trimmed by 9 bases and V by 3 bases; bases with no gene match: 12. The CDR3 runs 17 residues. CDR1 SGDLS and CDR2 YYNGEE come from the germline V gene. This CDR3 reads CASSDTRGTGVTSPLHF. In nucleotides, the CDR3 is TGTGCCAGCAGCGACACCAGGGGGACAGGGGTGACTTCACCCCTCCACTTT.

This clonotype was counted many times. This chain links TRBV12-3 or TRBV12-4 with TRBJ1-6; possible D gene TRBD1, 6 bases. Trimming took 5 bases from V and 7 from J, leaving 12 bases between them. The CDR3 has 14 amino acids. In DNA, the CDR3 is TGTGCCAGCAGTACAGGGTTTTGGAATTCACCCCTCCACTTT. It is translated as CASSTGFWNSPLHF.

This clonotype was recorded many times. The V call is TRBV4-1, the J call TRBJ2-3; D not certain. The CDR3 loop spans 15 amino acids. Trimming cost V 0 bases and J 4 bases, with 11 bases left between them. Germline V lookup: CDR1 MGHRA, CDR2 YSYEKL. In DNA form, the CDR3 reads TGCGCCAGCAGCCAAGATGAAAGGGCGGCAGATACGCAGTATTTT. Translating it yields CASSQDERAADTQYF.

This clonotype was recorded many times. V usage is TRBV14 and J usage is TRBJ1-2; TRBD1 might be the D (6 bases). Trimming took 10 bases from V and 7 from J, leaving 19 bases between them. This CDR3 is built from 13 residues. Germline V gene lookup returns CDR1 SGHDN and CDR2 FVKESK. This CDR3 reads CATRGFGTSGYTF. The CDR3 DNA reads TGTGCCACCAGAGGCTTCGGGACAAGTGGCTACACCTTC.

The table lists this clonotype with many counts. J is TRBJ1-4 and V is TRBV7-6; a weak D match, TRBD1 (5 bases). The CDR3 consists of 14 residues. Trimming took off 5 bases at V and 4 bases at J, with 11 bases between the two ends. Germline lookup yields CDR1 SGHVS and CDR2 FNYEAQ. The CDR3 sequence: CASSQGLGNEKLFF. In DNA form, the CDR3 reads TGTGCCAGCAGCCAGGGCTTGGGTAATGAAAAACTGTTTTTT.

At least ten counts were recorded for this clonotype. The CDR3 DNA reads TGTGCCAGCAGCCCGGGGGACAGTAACTACGAGCAGTACTTC. This encodes CASSPGDSNYEQYF. The chain links TRBV11-3 to TRBJ2-7; the D gene is possibly TRBD1 (7 bases). Looked up from germline, CDR1 is SGHNT and CDR2 is YENEEA. Trimming shortened V by 5 bases and J by 3 bases, and 14 bases separated the two germline ends. This CDR3 has 14 residues.

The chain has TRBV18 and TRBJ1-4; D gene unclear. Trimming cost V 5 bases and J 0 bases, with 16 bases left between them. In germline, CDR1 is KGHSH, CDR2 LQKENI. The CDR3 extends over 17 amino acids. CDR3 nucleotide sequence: TGTGCCAGCTCAGAGACGAACCCAATAGCAACTAATGAAAAACTGTTTTTT. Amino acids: CASSETNPIATNEKLFF.

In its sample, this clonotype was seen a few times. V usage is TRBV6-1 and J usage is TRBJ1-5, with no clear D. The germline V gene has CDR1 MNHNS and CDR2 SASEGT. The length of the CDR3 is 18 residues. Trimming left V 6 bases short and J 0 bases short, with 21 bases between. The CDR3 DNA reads TGTGCCAGCAGAGGGTCGACAAGGGCCCTTTATAGCAATCAGCCCCAGCATTTT. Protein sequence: CASRGSTRALYSNQPQHF.

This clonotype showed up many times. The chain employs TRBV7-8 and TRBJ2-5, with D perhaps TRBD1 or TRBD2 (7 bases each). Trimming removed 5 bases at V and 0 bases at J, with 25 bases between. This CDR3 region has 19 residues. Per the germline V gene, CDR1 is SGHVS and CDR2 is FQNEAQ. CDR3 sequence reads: CASSQGGDLAPFYQETQYF. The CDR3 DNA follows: TGTGCCAGCAGCCAGGGGGGGGACCTAGCGCCCTTTTACCAAGAGACCCAGTACTTC.

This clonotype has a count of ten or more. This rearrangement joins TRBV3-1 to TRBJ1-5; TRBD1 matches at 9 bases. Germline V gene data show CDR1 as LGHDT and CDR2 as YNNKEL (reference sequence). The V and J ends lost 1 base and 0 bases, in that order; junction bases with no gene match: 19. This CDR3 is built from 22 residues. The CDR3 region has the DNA TGTGCCAGCAGCCAAGGCCCCCTCCGGGACAGGGAATGGACGGGTAGCAATCAGCCCCAGCATTTT. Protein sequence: CASSQGPLRDREWTGSNQPQHF.

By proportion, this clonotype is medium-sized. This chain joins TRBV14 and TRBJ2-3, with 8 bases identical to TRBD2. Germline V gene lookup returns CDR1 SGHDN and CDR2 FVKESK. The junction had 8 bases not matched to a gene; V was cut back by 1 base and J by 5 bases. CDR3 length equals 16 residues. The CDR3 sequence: CASSQVQAGALDTQYF. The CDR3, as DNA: TGTGCCAGCAGCCAAGTTCAAGCGGGAGCCTTAGATACGCAGTATTTT.

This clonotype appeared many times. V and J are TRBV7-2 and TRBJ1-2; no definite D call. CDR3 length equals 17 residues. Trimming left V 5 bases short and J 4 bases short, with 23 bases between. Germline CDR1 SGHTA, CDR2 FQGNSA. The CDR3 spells CASSHHRPDGLAYGYTF. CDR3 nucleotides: TGTGCCAGCAGCCACCACCGCCCCGACGGCCTGGCCTATGGCTACACCTTC.

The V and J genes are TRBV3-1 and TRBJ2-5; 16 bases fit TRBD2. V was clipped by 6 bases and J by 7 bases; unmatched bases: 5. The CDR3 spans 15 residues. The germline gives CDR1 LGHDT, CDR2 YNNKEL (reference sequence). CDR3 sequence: CASRQGTSGGATQYF. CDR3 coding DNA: TGTGCCAGCAGACAGGGGACTAGCGGGGGGGCGACCCAGTACTTC.